One sample yielded the 32 T cell receptor beta chains listed below, sequenced in a study of T cell responses to AZD1222 COVID-19 vaccine (dated by TCRdb to the early 2020s). The intended sense of this specimen's time point label: baseline before first vaccination. Library creation used the immunoSEQ multiplex PCR assay. Sourced from immuneACCESS, this table was stored by TCRdb with only in-frame sequences that have V and J called. A share of the clones is absent; for the studies checked, an unresolved V gene accounts for under half, and the remainder has no known explanation. This sample has 84,000 or so clones in its table, and around 86% of those were observed once. The top ten hold around 8% of the sample. The specimen comprised peripheral blood, sampled on day 0 of AZD1222 vaccination. These receptors came from an adult in good health.

The chain carries TRBV5-8 and TRBJ1-5; D possibly corresponds to TRBD1 (5 bases). In germline, CDR1 is SGHTS, CDR2 YDEGEE. Trimming shortened V by 3 bases and J by 1 base, and 17 bases separated the two germline ends. This CDR3 has 17 amino acids. The CDR3 region has the DNA TGTGCCAGCAGCTATACAGGACGGAGTCGGAGCAATCAGCCCCAGCATTTT. Translation gives CASSYTGRSRSNQPQHF.

J is TRBJ2-7 and V is TRBV7-2; the D gene is possibly TRBD2 (5 bases). This CDR3 has 13 residues. Trimming left V 8 bases short and J 6 bases short, with 17 bases between. From germline, CDR1 is SGHTA and CDR2 FQGNSA. The CDR3 loop is CASRTGNSPEQYF. The CDR3 DNA reads as TGTGCCAGCCGGACCGGGAATTCCCCCGAGCAGTACTTC. The variable domain in full, completed from reference TRBV7-2 and TRBJ2-7, reads GAGVSQSPSNKVTEKGKDVELRCDPISGHTALYWYRQSLGQGLEFLIYFQGNSAPDKSGLPSDRFSAERTGGSVSTLTIQRTQQEDSAVYLCASRTGNSPEQYFGPGTRLTVT.

The DNA of the CDR3 is TGTGCCTCGAGTCGGCAAGATAGCAATCAGCCCCAGCATTTT. This sequence encodes CASSRQDSNQPQHF. The rearrangement links TRBV7-2 to TRBJ1-5; D unresolved. The CDR3 is made up of 14 amino acids. Germline values: CDR1 SGHTA, CDR2 FQGNSA. The V and J ends lost 11 bases and 0 bases respectively, with 14 bases between them.

The gene calls are TRBV7-3 and TRBJ1-2, with TRBD1 matching over 8 bases. The CDR3 sequence is 14 residues long. Germline trimming cut 1 base from V and 8 bases from J; bases unmatched to any gene: 6. Looked up from germline, CDR1 is SGHTA and CDR2 is FQGTGA. The CDR3 bases are TGTGCCAGCAGCTTAAATGGACAGGGAAACGGCTACACCTTC. Protein product: CASSLNGQGNGYTF.

The rearrangement uses TRBV6-1 and TRBJ1-6; perhaps TRBD1 as D (5 bases). Trimming pared 2 bases from V and 10 bases from J, leaving 15 bases between. Germline V gene sequence: CDR1 MNHNS, CDR2 SASEGT. This CDR3 is built from 15 residues. The CDR3 loop reads CASSESGVIGSPLHF. CDR3 nucleotides: TGTGCCAGCAGTGAATCGGGGGTTATAGGGTCACCCCTCCACTTT.

The chain links TRBV19 to TRBJ1-1; D ambiguous. The CDR3 loop spans 14 amino acids. CDR1 is LNHDA and CDR2 is SQIVND in the germline V gene (reference sequence). Deletions cut 5 bases from V and 1 base from J, with 11 bases between. The CDR3 loop is CASSLAGGNTEAFF. DNA for the CDR3: TGTGCCAGTAGTTTGGCGGGAGGGAACACTGAAGCTTTCTTT.

This chain joins TRBV10-3 and TRBJ2-7; weak D call: TRBD2 (5 bases). The CDR3 has 12 residues. The germline CDR1 and CDR2 sequences are ENHRY and SYGVKD. The V end lost 6 bases, the J end lost 6 bases, and 12 bases lay between the germline ends. In DNA form, the CDR3 reads TGTGCCATCAGGGATAGCGCGGGCGAGCAGTACTTC. Amino acids: CAIRDSAGEQYF.

This chain links TRBV7-2 with TRBJ1-3; D remains unclear. V was cut by 5 bases and J by 0 bases, with 11 bases left in between. CDR1 SGHTA and CDR2 FQGNSA come from the germline V gene. This CDR3 has 15 amino acids. CDR3 sequence (DNA): TGTGCCAGCAGCCCCCGCGGCGGCTCTGGAAACACCATATATTTT. Residues: CASSPRGGSGNTIYF.

CDR3 protein: CASSAVTGGAGELFF. In DNA, the CDR3 is TGTGCCAGCAGCGCCGTGACAGGGGGGGCCGGGGAGCTGTTTTTT. The chain uses TRBV2 and TRBJ2-2; 9 nucleotides align to TRBD1. The germline CDR1 and CDR2 sequences are SNHLY and FYNNEI. With V trimmed by 6 bases and J by 6 bases, 8 bases remained unmatched. The CDR3 covers 15 residues.

The chain couples TRBV28 to TRBJ2-3; 7 bases are shared with TRBD2. V trimming: 5 bases; J trimming: 3 bases; junction bases outside the gene matches: 8. CDR3 length: 15 residues. CDR1 MDHEN and CDR2 SYDVKM come from the germline V gene. DNA for the CDR3: TGTGCCAGCAGTACAGCACGGGAGGCTACAGATACGCAGTATTTT. Its protein product is CASSTAREATDTQYF.

The rearrangement uses TRBV2 and TRBJ1-5; tentative D call: TRBD1 (5 bases). This CDR3 is built from 15 residues. In germline, CDR1 is SNHLY, CDR2 FYNNEI. The V gene lost 3 bases and the J gene lost 0 bases, with 9 bases spanning the gap. The CDR3 sequence: CASSDRGISNQPQHF. The CDR3 coding sequence is TGTGCCAGCAGTGATAGGGGAATTAGCAATCAGCCCCAGCATTTT.

The rearrangement joins TRBV5-6 to TRBJ2-7; 7 nucleotides match TRBD2. The J segment lost 1 base and the V segment lost 4 bases, leaving 11 bases of the junction unmatched. This CDR3 comprises 16 residues. The germline V gene encodes CDR1 SGHDT and CDR2 YYEEEE. This CDR3 reads CASSPVGGSPSYEQYF. The CDR3 nucleotides read TGTGCCAGCAGCCCCGTGGGGGGGTCCCCATCCTACGAGCAGTACTTC. Full variable domain (rest looked up from reference TRBV5-6 and TRBJ2-7): DAGVTQSPTHLIKTRGQQVTLRCSPKSGHDTVSWYQQALGQGPQFIFQYYEEEERQRGNFPDRFSGHQFPNYSSELNVNALLLGDSALYLCASSPVGGSPSYEQYFGPGTRLTVT.

This clone was recorded a few times. The V and J genes are TRBV28 and TRBJ1-5; D ambiguous. V lost 3 bases and J lost 2, with 20 bases in between. This CDR3 spans 18 amino acids. The germline CDR1 and CDR2 sequences are MDHEN and SYDVKM. The CDR3 DNA follows: TGTGCCAGCAGTTTTCCGTCGGTCCGTCGGGTGGGCAATCAGCCCCAGCATTTT. This encodes CASSFPSVRRVGNQPQHF.

This chain uses TRBV19 with TRBJ1-3, with D hard to call. V lost 10 bases, J lost 0 bases, and 13 bases lay in between. CDR1 and CDR2 from the germline V gene are LNHDA and SQIVND (reference sequence). The CDR3 is 14 amino acids. CDR3: CATSIGFSGNTIYF. In DNA, the CDR3 is TGTGCCACCTCAATCGGTTTCTCTGGAAACACCATATATTTT.

This clone was seen only once. This chain joins TRBV27 and TRBJ1-2; D is undetermined. The germline gives CDR1 MNHEY, CDR2 SMNVEV (reference sequence). The V end was cut by 7 bases, the J end by 4 bases, with 19 bases between. The CDR3 totals 15 residues. The CDR3 coding sequence is TGTGCCAGCACTCAATCCTCCCGGGCCTCCTATGGCTACACCTTC. Translating it yields CASTQSSRASYGYTF.

This sequence joins TRBV28 and TRBJ1-4; 9 bases align to TRBD1. The germline V gene encodes CDR1 MDHEN and CDR2 SYDVKM. The CDR3 has 15 residues. The V segment lost 3 bases and the J segment 8 bases; nucleotides outside the gene matches: 7. CDR3 protein: CASSFSSGTGEKLFF. The CDR3 region has the DNA TGTGCCAGCAGTTTTAGCTCCGGGACAGGGGAAAAACTGTTTTTT.

There are a few counts of this clone. This chain connects TRBV7-2 to TRBJ1-5; D gene uncertain. The ends were cut back, 1 base at V and 4 bases at J, with 8 bases in the middle. The CDR3 totals 14 residues. In germline, CDR1 is SGHTA, CDR2 FQGNSA. DNA of the CDR3: TGTGCCAGCAGCTTAGAGCCGGCAAATCAGCCCCAGCATTTT. Translating it yields CASSLEPANQPQHF. The variable domain in full, with the rest retrieved from reference TRBV7-2 and TRBJ1-5, is GAGVSQSPSNKVTEKGKDVELRCDPISGHTALYWYRQSLGQGLEFLIYFQGNSAPDKSGLPSDRFSAERTGGSVSTLTIQRTQQEDSAVYLCASSLEPANQPQHFGDGTRLSIL.

The CDR3 loop reads CASSIETGTSGKYNEQFF. CDR3 DNA: TGTGCCAGTAGTATAGAAACCGGGACTAGCGGGAAATACAATGAGCAGTTCTTC. The chain employs TRBV19 and TRBJ2-1; 13 bases agree with TRBD2. CDR1 and CDR2 from the germline V gene are LNHDA and SQIVND (reference sequence). After removal of 0 bases from V and 4 bases from J, the junction contained 6 bases not matched to a gene. The CDR3 totals 18 residues.

J is TRBJ2-5 and V is TRBV5-1, with no clear D. CDR1 and CDR2 (germline): SGHRS, YFSETQ. Trimming removed 0 bases from V and 7 bases from J, with 10 bases in between. The CDR3 length is 13 residues. The CDR3 here is CASSLEASSTQYF. For the CDR3, the DNA is TGCGCCAGCAGCTTGGAGGCCTCCTCGACCCAGTACTTC.

The chain combines TRBV27 with TRBJ2-7; D unresolved. Germline lookup yields CDR1 MNHEY and CDR2 SMNVEV (reference sequence). The CDR3 totals 12 residues. Deletions cut 5 bases from V and 4 bases from J, with 9 bases between. CDR3 amino acids: CASSTSGYEQYF. The CDR3 nucleotides are TGTGCCAGCAGTACCTCTGGGTACGAGCAGTACTTC.

The rearrangement joins TRBV10-2 to TRBJ2-3; the match to TRBD2 covers 10 bases. Per germline, CDR1 WSHSY and CDR2 SAAADI. V dropped 7 bases and J dropped 7; count of bases not matched to a gene: 8. The length of the CDR3 is 14 residues. CDR3: CASTSLAGDNTQYF. The CDR3 DNA sequence: TGCGCCAGCACTTCTCTAGCGGGAGACAATACGCAGTATTTT.

The gene calls are TRBV7-9 and TRBJ1-2; the D is unclear. The CDR3 sequence is 14 residues long. Trimming removed 3 bases from V and 6 bases from J, with 14 bases in between. The germline gives CDR1 SEHNR, CDR2 FQNEAQ (reference sequence). Here the CDR3 DNA reads TGTGCCAGCAGCTTCGGCGTTGGGGTGGATGGCTACACCTTC. Its protein product is CASSFGVGVDGYTF. Together with reference TRBV7-9 and TRBJ1-2, the CDR3 gives the full variable domain: DTGVSQNPRHKITKRGQNVTFRCDPISEHNRLYWYRQTLGQGPEFLTYFQNEAQLEKSRLLSDRFSAERPKGSFSTLEIQRTEQGDSAMYLCASSFGVGVDGYTFGSGTRLTVV.

The chain is built from TRBV29-1 and TRBJ1-5, with D perhaps matching TRBD1 (5 bases). CDR1 and CDR2 from the germline V gene are SQVTM and ANQGSEA. The germline V and J ends were trimmed by 5 bases and 6 bases, with 14 bases remaining between them. The CDR3 runs 13 residues. CDR3 loop: CSVSPGRRQPQHF. As DNA, the CDR3 is TGCAGCGTTTCTCCAGGGCGCCGTCAGCCCCAGCATTTT.

The V call is TRBV28, the J call TRBJ2-6; 7 bases are a match to TRBD1. CDR3 size: 17 residues. The germline V gene has CDR1 MDHEN and CDR2 SYDVKM. Losses at the gene ends were 4 bases for V and 0 bases for J; bases not matched to a gene: 6. CDR3 loop: CASSSQGQHSGANVLTF. The CDR3 nucleotides read TGTGCCAGCAGTTCCCAGGGACAGCACTCTGGGGCCAACGTCCTGACTTTC.

This clone has just one count. The chain joins TRBV11-1 to TRBJ2-7, with D perhaps given as TRBD1 or TRBD2 (5 bases each). This CDR3 has 15 amino acids. CDR1 and CDR2 (germline): SGHAT, FQDESV (reference sequence). Trimming took 4 bases from V and 0 from J, leaving 13 bases between them. The CDR3 spells CASSSTGTLSYEQYF. The CDR3 nucleotides are TGTGCCAGCAGCTCTACCGGGACCCTCTCCTACGAGCAGTACTTC.

For the CDR3, the DNA is TGTGCCAGCAGTTTTCAAAGGGGATGGGCCGGGGAGCTGTTTTTT. Protein: CASSFQRGWAGELFF. This sequence joins TRBV27 and TRBJ2-2, with TRBD1 as a possible D gene (5 bases). The V gene's germline CDR1 is MNHEY and CDR2 SMNVEV (reference sequence). This CDR3 contains 15 residues. Trimming left V 3 bases short and J 6 bases short, with 14 bases between.

This chain uses TRBV7-2 with TRBJ1-2; no reliable D call. CDR1 and CDR2 (germline): SGHTA, FQGNSA. Trimming removed 3 bases from V and 7 bases from J, with 12 bases in between. This CDR3 comprises 13 residues. CDR3 bases: TGTGCCAGCAGCTTCGGAGATTCGGGTGGCTACACCTTC. As protein: CASSFGDSGGYTF.

This chain joins TRBV27 and TRBJ2-7; a weak D match, TRBD1 (5 bases). Germline V gives CDR1 MNHEY, CDR2 SMNVEV (reference sequence). V was trimmed by 0 bases and J by 7 bases, leaving 13 bases between them. The CDR3 is 14 amino acids. CDR3 coding DNA: TGTGCCAGCAGTTTATCTCAGGGATCGCGAGAGCAGTACTTC. It translates to CASSLSQGSREQYF.

The chain carries TRBV7-2 and TRBJ1-4; 8 bases are shared with TRBD1. The CDR3 length is 15 residues. Germline trimming cut 5 bases from V and 8 bases from J; bases unmatched to any gene: 10. Per germline, CDR1 SGHTA and CDR2 FQGNSA. The CDR3: CASSQGQGEGEKLFF. The CDR3 DNA reads as TGTGCCAGCAGCCAAGGACAGGGTGAGGGGGAAAAACTGTTTTTT.

V usage is TRBV2 and J usage is TRBJ2-7; no clear D gene. The length of the CDR3 is 13 residues. V lost 7 bases and J lost 6, with 16 bases in between. From germline, CDR1 is SNHLY and CDR2 FYNNEI. The CDR3 coding sequence is TGTGCCAGCATGGGGATGCGGCAGGCCGAGCAGTACTTC. Translated: CASMGMRQAEQYF.

This chain joins TRBV19 and TRBJ2-3; TRBD2 aligns across 9 bases. Germline V gene data show CDR1 as LNHDA and CDR2 as SQIVND (reference sequence). The CDR3 spans 14 residues. Losses at the gene ends were 5 bases for V and 3 bases for J; bases not matched to a gene: 3. This CDR3 reads CASSDSGSTDTQYF. CDR3 nucleotides: TGTGCCAGTAGTGATAGCGGGAGTACAGATACGCAGTATTTT.

The CDR3 region has the DNA TGTGCTAGTGGTTTGACAGGCTTGAGGACCTCCTACAATGAGCAGTTCTTC. It is translated as CASGLTGLRTSYNEQFF. The chain links TRBV12-5 to TRBJ2-1; D might be TRBD1 (5 bases). Germline CDR1 is LGHNT and CDR2 is FRNRAP. V gave up 2 bases and J gave up 0 bases, with 14 bases separating them. This CDR3 is 17 amino acids long.